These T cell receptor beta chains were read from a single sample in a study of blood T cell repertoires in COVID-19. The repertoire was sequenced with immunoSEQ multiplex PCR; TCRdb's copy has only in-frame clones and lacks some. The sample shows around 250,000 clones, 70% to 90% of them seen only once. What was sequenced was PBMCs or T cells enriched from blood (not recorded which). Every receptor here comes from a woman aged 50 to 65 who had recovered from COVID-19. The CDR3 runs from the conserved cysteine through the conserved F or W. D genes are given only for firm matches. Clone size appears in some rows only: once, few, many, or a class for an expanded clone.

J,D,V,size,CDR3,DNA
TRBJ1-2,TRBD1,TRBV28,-,CASSFLDREYGYTF,TGTGCCAGCAGTTTTTTGGACAGGGAGTATGGCTACACCTTC
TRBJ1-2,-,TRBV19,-,CASSIIYRTNYGYTF,TGTGCCAGTAGTATAATATACAGAACTAACTATGGCTACACCTTC
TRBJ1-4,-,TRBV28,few,CASSLRFGRGGEKLFF,TGTGCCAGCAGTTTAAGGTTCGGTAGGGGGGGTGAAAAACTGTTTTTT
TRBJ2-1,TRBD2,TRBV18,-,CASSLLAGEGEQFF,TGTGCCAGCTCACTACTAGCGGGAGAAGGTGAGCAGTTCTTC
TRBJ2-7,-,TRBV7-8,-,CASSQQGSGEQYF,TGTGCCAGCAGCCAACAGGGCTCGGGGGAGCAGTACTTC
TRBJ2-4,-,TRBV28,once,CASSIAQEGENIQYF,TGTGCCAGCAGCATTGCACAGGAAGGCGAAAACATTCAGTACTTC
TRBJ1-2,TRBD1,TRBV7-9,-,CASSLLQGRGGYTF,TGTGCCAGCAGCTTACTACAGGGGAGAGGTGGCTACACCTTC
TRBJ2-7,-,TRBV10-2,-,CASRGQRSSYEQYF,TGCGCCAGCAGAGGACAGCGAAGCTCCTACGAGCAGTACTTC
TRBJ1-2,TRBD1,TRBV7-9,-,CASSLGPTGDYGYTF,TGTGCCAGCAGCTTAGGCCCGACAGGGGACTATGGCTACACCTTC
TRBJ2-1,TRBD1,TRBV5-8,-,CASSLQGTGIYNEQFF,TGTGCCAGCAGCCTGCAAGGGACAGGGATATACAATGAGCAGTTCTTC
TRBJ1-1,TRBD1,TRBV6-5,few,CASGGQMNTEAFF,TGTGCCAGCGGGGGACAGATGAACACTGAAGCTTTCTTT
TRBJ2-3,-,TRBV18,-,CASSLGGTDTQYF,TGTGCCAGCTCACTCGGGGGCACAGATACGCAGTATTTT
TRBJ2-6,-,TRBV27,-,CASSFAGAGANVLTF,TGTGCCAGCAGTTTCGCAGGGGCTGGGGCCAACGTCCTGACTTTC
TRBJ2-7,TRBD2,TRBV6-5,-,CASEDLAGGPYEQYF,TGTGCCAGCGAGGATCTAGCGGGAGGTCCCTACGAGCAGTACTTC
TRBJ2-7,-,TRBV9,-,CASSVPGYEQYF,TGTGCCAGCAGCGTTCCCGGTTACGAGCAGTACTTC
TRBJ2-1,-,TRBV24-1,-,CATSDSTNSPNEQFF,TGTGCCACCAGTGACAGCACTAATTCCCCCAATGAGCAGTTCTTC
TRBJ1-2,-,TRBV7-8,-,CASSLAQASYGYTF,TGTGCCAGCAGCTTAGCACAGGCTTCGTATGGCTACACCTTC
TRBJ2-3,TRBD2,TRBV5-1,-,CASSSRTSGRADTQYF,TGCGCCAGCAGCTCCAGGACTAGCGGGAGGGCAGATACGCAGTATTTT
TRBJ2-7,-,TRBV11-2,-,CASSLALAYDYEQYF,TGTGCCAGCAGCTTAGCCCTAGCCTACGACTACGAGCAGTACTTC
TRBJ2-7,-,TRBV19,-,CASSITGAGYEQYF,TGTGCCAGTAGTATCACAGGGGCGGGGTACGAGCAGTACTTC
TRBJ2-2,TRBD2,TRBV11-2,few,CASSPHPTSGSAGELFF,TGTGCCAGCAGCCCCCATCCAACTAGCGGGAGTGCCGGGGAGCTGTTTTTT
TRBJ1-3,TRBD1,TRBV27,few,CASRATGGNTIYF,TGTGCCAGCAGGGCGACAGGGGGAAACACCATATATTTT
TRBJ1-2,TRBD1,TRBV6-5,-,CASSTDRANYGYTF,TGTGCCAGCAGCACAGACAGGGCTAACTATGGCTACACCTTC
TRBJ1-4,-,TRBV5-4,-,CASSSGEKLFF,TGTGCCAGCAGCTCGGGGGAAAAACTGTTTTTT
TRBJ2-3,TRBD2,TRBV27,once,CASSFSGRLDTQYF,TGTGCCAGCAGCTTCAGCGGGAGGTTAGATACGCAGTATTTT
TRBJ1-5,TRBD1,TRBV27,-,CASSWTGLNQPQHF,TGTGCCAGCAGTTGGACAGGACTCAATCAGCCCCAGCATTTT
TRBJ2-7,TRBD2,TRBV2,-,CASSEYRRAGASYEQYF,TGTGCCAGCAGTGAATACAGGAGAGCGGGAGCCTCCTACGAGCAGTACTTC
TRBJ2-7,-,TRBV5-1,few,CASSLRIEGSYEQYF,TGCGCCAGCAGCTTGCGTATCGAGGGTTCGTACGAGCAGTACTTC
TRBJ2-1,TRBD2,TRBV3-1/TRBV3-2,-,CASSQRWTSGRNEQFF,TGTGCCAGCAGCCAAAGGTGGACTAGCGGGAGGAATGAGCAGTTCTTC
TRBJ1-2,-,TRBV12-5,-,CASGFGQGTTPYF,-
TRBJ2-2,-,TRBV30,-,CAWSVLFTGELFF,TGTGCCTGGAGTGTTCTTTTCACCGGGGAGCTGTTTTTT
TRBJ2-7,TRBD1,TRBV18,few,CASSLGTGGAEQYF,TGTGCCAGCTCACTCGGGACAGGGGGGGCCGAGCAGTACTTC
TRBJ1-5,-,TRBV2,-,CASSGGAVRQPQHF,TGTGCCAGCAGTGGCGGGGCAGTTCGCCAGCCCCAGCATTTT